A selection of T cell receptor beta chains follows, all from one sample in a study of CD8 T cells in ankylosing spondylitis. TCRdb re-called the 5' RACE reads with MiXCR, one entry per CDR3 protein. The sample lists about 69,000 distinct CDR3 sequences, roughly 5.3% occurring once. The sequenced sample consisted of blood, either unsorted or a sorted T cell fraction (not recorded which). All receptors derive from a male donor with ankylosing spondylitis or in good health (not recorded which). Both conserved end residues are part of each CDR3. D genes are given only for firm matches. Clone size is shown for a subset of rows, as once, few, many or a class of expanded clone.

>NA|TRBJ2-7|many|TRBV23-1
TGCGCCAGGAATCCTTTAGTCCTCTACGAGCAGTACTTC
CARNPLVLYEQYF
>NA|TRBJ2-7|many|TRBV29-1
TGCAGCTTTTTTGGGGGCTCCTACGAGCAGTACTTC
CSFFGGSYEQYF
>NA|TRBJ1-5|many|TRBV24-1
TGTGCCACCAGCACTAACAGGGTAAATCAGCCCCAGCATTTT
CATSTNRVNQPQHF
>NA|TRBJ2-7|many|TRBV12-3/TRBV12-4
TGTGCCAGCAGTTCCGCAGAGGGGGGCGAGCAGTACTTC
CASSSAEGGEQYF
>NA|TRBJ1-1|many|TRBV5-4
TGTGCCAGCAGCTCAACAACACCGTTGAACACTGAAGCTTTCTTT
CASSSTTPLNTEAFF
>NA|TRBJ2-3|NA|TRBV7-6
TGTGCCAGCAGCTTGGTCGGAAGCACAGATACGCAGTATTTT
CASSLVGSTDTQYF
>TRBD1|TRBJ2-3|NA|TRBV7-2
TGTGCCAGCAGCATGAACAGGGGTGGGGCAGATACGCAGTATTTT
CASSMNRGGADTQYF
>NA|TRBJ1-5|many|TRBV28
TGTGCCAGCACCCTACCCTACGGGAGAGGCAATCAGCCCCAGCATTTT
CASTLPYGRGNQPQHF
>TRBD1|TRBJ1-2|many|TRBV29-1
TGCAGCGTGTGGGACAGGGCGGACTATGGCTACACCTTC
CSVWDRADYGYTF
>NA|TRBJ1-1|many|TRBV9
TGTGCCAGCAGCCCCCGTTCCTCGGATCTCCTGGCGGCTTTCTTT
CASSPRSSDLLAAFF
>NA|TRBJ1-1|many|TRBV5-1
TGCGCCAGCAGCTTGGCCCCGGAGACGAACACTGAAGCTTTCTTT
CASSLAPETNTEAFF
>TRBD2|TRBJ2-5|many|TRBV29-1
TGCAGCGTTGAAAGTATGGCGGGGGGGCTCAAAGAGACCCAGTACTTC
CSVESMAGGLKETQYF
>NA|TRBJ2-3|NA|TRBV7-9
TGTACCAGCAGCACCTTGGAAGATACGCAGTATTTT
CTSSTLEDTQYF
>NA|TRBJ1-1|many|TRBV3-1
TGTGCCAGCAGCCAAGATTTGAACAGACTGAACACTGAAGCTTTCTTT
CASSQDLNRLNTEAFF
>NA|TRBJ1-4|many|TRBV28
TGTGCTAGTTCCTCCTGGGCAACTAATGAAAAACTGTTTTTT
CASSSWATNEKLFF
>TRBD2|TRBJ2-5|many|TRBV12-3/TRBV12-4
TGTGCCAGCAGTTTCGGCGGGGGGGAGACCCAGTACTTC
CASSFGGGETQYF
>NA|TRBJ1-1|many|TRBV7-8
TGTGCCAGCAGCCCCACAAACACTGAAGCTTTCTTT
CASSPTNTEAFF
>TRBD1|TRBJ2-5|many|TRBV28
TGTGCCAGCAGTTTAATTCCAGGGGGCGATGGGTCACAAGAGACCCAGTACTTC
CASSLIPGGDGSQETQYF
>TRBD1|TRBJ2-2|NA|TRBV7-9
TGTGCCAGCAGCCACCGGGACAGGGGAAGCACCGGGGAGCTGTTTTTT
CASSHRDRGSTGELFF
>NA|TRBJ2-1|many|TRBV20-1
TGCAGTGCTCCCACCGTTTCTCGTGAGCAGTTCTTC
CSAPTVSREQFF
>TRBD2|TRBJ2-1|many|TRBV4-1
TGCGCCAGCAGGATTAGGACTAGCCGAAATACCTACAATGAGCAGTTCTTC
CASRIRTSRNTYNEQFF
>TRBD1|TRBJ1-4|NA|TRBV7-2
TGTGCCAGCAGCACGGACAGGGAAGAAAAACTGTTTTTT
CASSTDREEKLFF
>NA|TRBJ1-2|few|TRBV28
TGTGCCAGCATCCTCAGGGGTACCTATGGCTACACCTTC
CASILRGTYGYTF
>NA|TRBJ1-1|many|TRBV5-1
TGCGCCAGCAGCTTGGGTTGGGGGATCAGGGACACTGAAGCTTTCTTT
CASSLGWGIRDTEAFF
>NA|TRBJ2-7|many|TRBV28
TGTGCCAGCAGTTTATTAGGGACGGACTACGAGCAGTACTTC
CASSLLGTDYEQYF
>TRBD2|TRBJ2-5|many|TRBV12-3/TRBV12-4
TGTGCCAGCAGATGGAGACTAGCGGGGGCGGAAGAGACCCAGTACTTC
CASRWRLAGAEETQYF
>TRBD1|TRBJ2-5|many|TRBV28
TGTGCCAGCAGCAAACAGGGGGCAGGCGGGACCCAGTACTTC
CASSKQGAGGTQYF
>NA|TRBJ1-5|many|TRBV27
TGTGCCAGCAGAGGCCGGGAAAATCAGCCCCAGCATTTT
CASRGRENQPQHF
>TRBD2|TRBJ2-7|many|TRBV7-2
TGTGCCAGCAGCTACATAGCGGGGGGCTCCTACGAGCAGTACTTC
CASSYIAGGSYEQYF
>TRBD2|TRBJ2-5|many|TRBV7-6
TGTGCCAGCAGCTTAGTGGGACTAGCGGGGGGGCAAGAGACCCAGTACTTC
CASSLVGLAGGQETQYF
>NA|TRBJ2-2|many|TRBV7-8
TGTGCCAGCAGCTTAGCGAGGCGTATTCGAATGTCCGGGGAGCTGTTTTTT
CASSLARRIRMSGELFF
>NA|TRBJ1-5|NA|TRBV7-2
TGTGCCAGCAGCCAGAGGCTCCATAGCAATCAGCCCCAGCATTTT
CASSQRLHSNQPQHF
>NA|TRBJ1-5|many|TRBV6-5
TGTGCCAGCAGTTACTCACCAGGGGACCAGCCCCAGCATTTT
CASSYSPGDQPQHF
>TRBD2|TRBJ2-5|many|TRBV6-1
TGTGCCAGCAGCGCGCAAGGACTAGCGGGGCAAGAGACCCAGTACTTC
CASSAQGLAGQETQYF
>NA|TRBJ1-3|many|TRBV20-1
TGCAGTGCTAGAGATTTCGAATCTGGAAACACCATATATTTT
CSARDFESGNTIYF
>NA|TRBJ2-5|many|TRBV24-1
TGTGCCACCAGTGATTCGGCGGCACTAGGGACCCAGTACTTC
CATSDSAALGTQYF
>NA|TRBJ1-5|few|TRBV29-1
TGCAGCGTCAGGGTTGGGGCGCCCAATCAGCCCCAGCATTTT
CSVRVGAPNQPQHF
>TRBD1|TRBJ2-5|many|TRBV28
TGTGCCAGCAGTACACTGGGGCAGGGGGCGCCGGAGACCCAGTACTTC
CASSTLGQGAPETQYF
>TRBD2|TRBJ2-3|few|TRBV7-2
TGTGCCAGCAGCCTCGAAGTACAGCGGGGGGGCTCAGATACGCAGTATTTT
CASSLEVQRGGSDTQYF
>TRBD2|TRBJ2-2|few|TRBV5-1
TGCGCCAGCAGCCGCCGGACTAGCGGGGGGGGTTTGCCCGGGGAGCTGTTTTTT
CASSRRTSGGGLPGELFF
>NA|TRBJ2-7|many|TRBV20-1
TGCAGTGCTAGAGATCCGGCCGGGGGGCAGTCGGGTGAGCAGTACTTC
CSARDPAGGQSGEQYF
>TRBD1|TRBJ1-6|many|TRBV28
TGTGCCAGCAGTTTAAGACAGGGGTTCAATTCACCCCTCCACTTT
CASSLRQGFNSPLHF
>NA|TRBJ2-1|many|TRBV20-1
TGCAGTGCTATCCTCGGGGGCCGCTACAATGAGCAGTTCTTC
CSAILGGRYNEQFF
>NA|TRBJ2-7|many|TRBV12-3/TRBV12-4
TGTGCCAGCACTCTGACTTCATCCTACGAGCAGTACTTC
CASTLTSSYEQYF
>NA|TRBJ1-1|few|TRBV7-3
TGTGCCAGCAGCTTAGTCCTGAACACTGAAGCTTTCTTT
CASSLVLNTEAFF
>NA|TRBJ1-6|many|TRBV2
TGTGCCAGCAGTGATGAACAGCCGCTGACTTCACCCCTCCACTTT
CASSDEQPLTSPLHF
>NA|TRBJ2-1|many|TRBV11-3
TGTGCCAGCAGCTTAGATGATTGGAACAATGAGCAGTTCTTC
CASSLDDWNNEQFF
>NA|TRBJ1-5|many|TRBV18
TGTGCCAGCTCAGAGACCCAGGACCAGCCCCAGCATTTT
CASSETQDQPQHF
>NA|TRBJ2-1|many|TRBV20-1
TGCAGTGCTAGGCCCCCGGCCGGCGGGGCTATCGACAATGAGCAGTTCTTC
CSARPPAGGAIDNEQFF
>NA|TRBJ1-4|many|TRBV6-5
TGTGCCAGCAGTTACCACTTGGGTGGTGAAAAACTGTTTTTT
CASSYHLGGEKLFF
>TRBD2|TRBJ2-3|many|TRBV5-1
TGCGCCAGCAGCTTGGGGACTAGCGGGAGCACAGATACGCAGTATTTT
CASSLGTSGSTDTQYF
>NA|TRBJ2-2|many|TRBV2
TGTGCCAGCAGTGTCTCTAGGTCGGTCACCGGGGAGCTGTTTTTT
CASSVSRSVTGELFF